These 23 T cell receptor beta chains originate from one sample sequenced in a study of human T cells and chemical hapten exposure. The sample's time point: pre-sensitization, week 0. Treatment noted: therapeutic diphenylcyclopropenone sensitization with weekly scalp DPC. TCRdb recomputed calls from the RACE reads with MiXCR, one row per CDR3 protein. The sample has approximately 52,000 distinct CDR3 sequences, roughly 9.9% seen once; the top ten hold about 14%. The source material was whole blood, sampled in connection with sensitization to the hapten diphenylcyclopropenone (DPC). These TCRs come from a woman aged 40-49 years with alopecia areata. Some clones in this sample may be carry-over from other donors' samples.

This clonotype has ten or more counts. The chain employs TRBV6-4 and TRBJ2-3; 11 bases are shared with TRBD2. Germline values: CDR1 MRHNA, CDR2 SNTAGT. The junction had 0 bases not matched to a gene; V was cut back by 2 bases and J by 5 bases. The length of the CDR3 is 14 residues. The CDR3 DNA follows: TGTGCCAGCAGTGACCTAGCGGGGGGAGATACGCAGTATTTT. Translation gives CASSDLAGGDTQYF.

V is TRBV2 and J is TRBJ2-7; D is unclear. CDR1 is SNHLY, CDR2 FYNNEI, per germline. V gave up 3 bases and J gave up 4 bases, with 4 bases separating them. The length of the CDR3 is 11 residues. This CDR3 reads CASSERYEQYF. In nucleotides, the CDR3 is TGTGCCAGCAGTGAGCGGTACGAGCAGTACTTC. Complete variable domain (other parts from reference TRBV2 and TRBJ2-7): EPEVTQTPSHQVTQMGQEVILRCVPISNHLYFYWYRQILGQKVEFLVSFYNNEISEKSEIFDDQFSVERPDGSNFTLKIRSTKLEDSAMYFCASSERYEQYFGPGTRLTVT.

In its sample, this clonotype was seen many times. CDR3 loop: CRLGVGTFNNEQYF. CDR3 in DNA: TGCAGGCTCGGGGTGGGGACATTTAACAACGAGCAGTACTTC. The V call is TRBV29-1, the J call TRBJ2-7; the D gene is possibly TRBD1 (6 bases). CDR3 length: 14 residues. Per germline, CDR1 SQVTM and CDR2 ANQGSEA.

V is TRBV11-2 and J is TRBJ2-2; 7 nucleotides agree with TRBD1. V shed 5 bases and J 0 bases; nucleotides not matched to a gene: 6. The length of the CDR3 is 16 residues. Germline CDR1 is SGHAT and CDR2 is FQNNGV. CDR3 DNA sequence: TGTGCCAGCAGCAGAATGGGACAGTCGAACACCGGGGAGCTGTTTTTT. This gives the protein CASSRMGQSNTGELFF.

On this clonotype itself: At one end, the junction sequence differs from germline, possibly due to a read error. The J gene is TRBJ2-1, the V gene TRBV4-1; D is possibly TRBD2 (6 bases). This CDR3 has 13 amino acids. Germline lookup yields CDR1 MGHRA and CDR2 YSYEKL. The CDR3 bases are TGCGCCAGCAACCAAGTGGGGGAGGATGAGCAGTTCTTC. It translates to CASNQVGEDEQFF.

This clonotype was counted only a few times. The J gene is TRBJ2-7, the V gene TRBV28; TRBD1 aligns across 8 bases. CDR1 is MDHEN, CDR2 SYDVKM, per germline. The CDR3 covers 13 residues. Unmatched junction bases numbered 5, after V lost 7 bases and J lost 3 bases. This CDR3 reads CASNRDRIYEQYF. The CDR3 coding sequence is TGTGCCAGCAATCGGGACAGGATCTACGAGCAGTACTTC. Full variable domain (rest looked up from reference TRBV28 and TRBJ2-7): DVKVTQSSRYLVKRTGEKVFLECVQDMDHENMFWYRQDPGLGLRLIYFSYDVKMKEKGDIPEGYSVSREKKERFSLILESASTNQTSMYLCASNRDRIYEQYFGPGTRLTVT.

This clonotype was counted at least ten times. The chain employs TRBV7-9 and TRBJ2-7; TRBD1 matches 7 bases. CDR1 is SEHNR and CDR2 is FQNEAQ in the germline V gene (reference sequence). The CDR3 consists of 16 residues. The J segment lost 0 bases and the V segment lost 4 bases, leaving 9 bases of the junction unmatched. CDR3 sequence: CASSSTVGQLSYEQYF. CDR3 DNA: TGTGCCAGCAGCTCCACGGTGGGACAGCTCTCCTACGAGCAGTACTTC.

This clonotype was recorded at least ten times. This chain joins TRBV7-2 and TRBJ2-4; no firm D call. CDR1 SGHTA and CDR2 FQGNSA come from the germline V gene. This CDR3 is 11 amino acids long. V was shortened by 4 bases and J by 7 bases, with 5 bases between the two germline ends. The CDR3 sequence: CASSSANIQYF. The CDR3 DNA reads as TGTGCCAGCAGCTCCGCGAACATTCAGTACTTC. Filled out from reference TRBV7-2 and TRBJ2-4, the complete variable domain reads GAGVSQSPSNKVTEKGKDVELRCDPISGHTALYWYRQSLGQGLEFLIYFQGNSAPDKSGLPSDRFSAERTGGSVSTLTIQRTQQEDSAVYLCASSSANIQYFGAGTRLSVL.

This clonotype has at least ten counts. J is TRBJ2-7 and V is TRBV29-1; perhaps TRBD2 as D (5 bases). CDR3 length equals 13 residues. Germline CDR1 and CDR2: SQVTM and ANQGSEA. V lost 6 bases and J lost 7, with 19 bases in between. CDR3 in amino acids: CSVADEKPGEQYF. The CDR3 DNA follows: TGCAGCGTCGCCGATGAGAAACCGGGGGAGCAGTACTTC.

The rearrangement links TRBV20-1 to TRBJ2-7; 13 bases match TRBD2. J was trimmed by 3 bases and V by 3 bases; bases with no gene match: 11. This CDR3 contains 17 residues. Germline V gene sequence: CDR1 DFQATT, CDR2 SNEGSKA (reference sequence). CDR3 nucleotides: TGCAGTGCTAGTGCGGGCCGACTAGCGGGGGGACTCTACGAGCAGTACTTC. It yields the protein CSASAGRLAGGLYEQYF.

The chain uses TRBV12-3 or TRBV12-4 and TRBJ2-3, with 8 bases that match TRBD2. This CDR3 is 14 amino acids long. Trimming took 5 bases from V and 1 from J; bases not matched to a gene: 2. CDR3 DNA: TGTGCCAGCAGTCAGACTAGCGGCACAGATACGCAGTATTTT. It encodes CASSQTSGTDTQYF.

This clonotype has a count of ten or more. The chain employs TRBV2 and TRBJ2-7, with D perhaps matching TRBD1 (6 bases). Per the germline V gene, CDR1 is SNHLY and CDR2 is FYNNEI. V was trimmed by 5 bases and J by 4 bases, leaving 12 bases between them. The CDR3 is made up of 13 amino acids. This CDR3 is CASSHRDRYEQYF. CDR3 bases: TGTGCCAGCAGTCACAGGGATAGGTACGAGCAGTACTTC.

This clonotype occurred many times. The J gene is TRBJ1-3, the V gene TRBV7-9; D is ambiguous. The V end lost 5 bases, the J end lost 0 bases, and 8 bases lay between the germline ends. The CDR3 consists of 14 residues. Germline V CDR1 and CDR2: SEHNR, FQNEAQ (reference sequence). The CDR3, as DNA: TGTGCCAGCAGCCCCGATCCCTCTGGAAACACCATATATTTT. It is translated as CASSPDPSGNTIYF.

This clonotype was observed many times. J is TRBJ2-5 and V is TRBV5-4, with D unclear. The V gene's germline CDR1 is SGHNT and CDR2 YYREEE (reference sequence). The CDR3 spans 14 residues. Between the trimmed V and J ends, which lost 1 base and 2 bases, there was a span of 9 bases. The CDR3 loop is CASSLIGSQETQYF. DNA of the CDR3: TGTGCCAGCAGCTTGATAGGGTCTCAAGAGACCCAGTACTTC. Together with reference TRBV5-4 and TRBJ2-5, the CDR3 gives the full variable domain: ETGVTQSPTHLIKTRGQQVTLRCSSQSGHNTVSWYQQALGQGPQFIFQYYREEENGRGNFPPRFSGLQFPNYSSELNVNALELDDSALYLCASSLIGSQETQYFGPGTRLLVL.

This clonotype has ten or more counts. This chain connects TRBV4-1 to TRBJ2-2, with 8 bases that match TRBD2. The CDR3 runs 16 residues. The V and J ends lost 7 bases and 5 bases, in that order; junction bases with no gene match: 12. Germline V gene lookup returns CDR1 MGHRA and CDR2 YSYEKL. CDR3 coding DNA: TGCGCCAGCAAACGGGAAACTAGCGGTTATACCGGGGAGCTGTTTTTT. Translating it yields CASKRETSGYTGELFF.

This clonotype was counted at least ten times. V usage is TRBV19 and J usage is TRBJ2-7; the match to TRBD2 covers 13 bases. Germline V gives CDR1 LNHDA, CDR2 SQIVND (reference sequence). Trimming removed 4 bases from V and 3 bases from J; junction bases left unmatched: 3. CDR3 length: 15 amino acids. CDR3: CASSSGTSGVYEQYF. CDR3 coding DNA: TGTGCCAGTAGTAGCGGGACTAGCGGGGTCTACGAGCAGTACTTC.

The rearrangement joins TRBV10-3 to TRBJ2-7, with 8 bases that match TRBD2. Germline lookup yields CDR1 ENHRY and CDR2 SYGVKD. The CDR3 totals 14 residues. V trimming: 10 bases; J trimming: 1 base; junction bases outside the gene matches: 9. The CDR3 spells CASWEGLASYEQYF. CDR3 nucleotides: TGTGCCAGTTGGGAAGGACTAGCTTCCTACGAGCAGTACTTC.

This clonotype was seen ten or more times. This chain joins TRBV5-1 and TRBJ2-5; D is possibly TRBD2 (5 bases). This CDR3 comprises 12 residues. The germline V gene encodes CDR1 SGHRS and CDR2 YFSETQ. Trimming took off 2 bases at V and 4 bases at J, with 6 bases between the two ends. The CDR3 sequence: CASSFEGETQYF. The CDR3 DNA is TGCGCCAGCAGCTTTGAGGGAGAGACCCAGTACTTC.

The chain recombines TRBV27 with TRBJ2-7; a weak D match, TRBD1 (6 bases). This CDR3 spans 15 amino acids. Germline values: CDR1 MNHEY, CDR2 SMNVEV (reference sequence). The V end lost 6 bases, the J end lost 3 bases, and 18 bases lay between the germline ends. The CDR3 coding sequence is TGTGCCAGCAGCGCCCCATGGCAGGGGCACTACGAGCAGTACTTC. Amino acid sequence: CASSAPWQGHYEQYF.

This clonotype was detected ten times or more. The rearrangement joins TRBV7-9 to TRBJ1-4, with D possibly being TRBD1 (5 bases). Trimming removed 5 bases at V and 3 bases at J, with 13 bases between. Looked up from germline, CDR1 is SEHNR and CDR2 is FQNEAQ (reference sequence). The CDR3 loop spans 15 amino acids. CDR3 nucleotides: TGTGCCAGCAGCCAGGCGAGGGGAGCTAATGAAAAACTGTTTTTT. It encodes CASSQARGANEKLFF.

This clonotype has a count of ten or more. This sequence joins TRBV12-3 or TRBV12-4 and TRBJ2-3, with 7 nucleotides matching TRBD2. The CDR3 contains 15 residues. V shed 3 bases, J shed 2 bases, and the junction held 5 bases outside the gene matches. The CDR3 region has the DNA TGTGCCAGCAGTTTTGAGGGAGGGACCACAGATACGCAGTATTTT. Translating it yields CASSFEGGTTDTQYF.

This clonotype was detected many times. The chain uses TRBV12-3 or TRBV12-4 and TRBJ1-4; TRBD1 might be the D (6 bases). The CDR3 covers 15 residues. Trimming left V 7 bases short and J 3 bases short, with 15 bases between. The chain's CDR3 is CASTNLGGPNEKLFF. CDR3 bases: TGTGCCAGCACCAACTTAGGGGGGCCTAATGAAAAACTGTTTTTT.

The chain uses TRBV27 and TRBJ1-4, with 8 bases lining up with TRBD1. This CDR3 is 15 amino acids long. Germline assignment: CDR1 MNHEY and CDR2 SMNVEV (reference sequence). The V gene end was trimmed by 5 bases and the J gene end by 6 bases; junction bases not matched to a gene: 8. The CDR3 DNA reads TGTGCCAGCAGTCCGCCCGGGACAGGAGATGAAAAACTGTTTTTT. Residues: CASSPPGTGDEKLFF.